Sequencing of this T cell receptor beta chain was carried out in a study of neurological immune-mediated disorders. The study's findings and limits: Across subjects, expanded clones had no CDR3 amino acid sequences in common, pointing to private repertoires in all groups.

V lost 0 bases and J 6 bases, leaving 10 bases between the germline ends. The CDR3 has 14 residues. Looked up from germline, CDR1 is SGHRS and CDR2 is YFSETQ. For this clonotype: Its antigen remains unknown.

5'RACE with 10-nucleotide random UMIs generated the cDNA. TCRdb passed the 5' RACE reads through MiXCR, listing each CDR3 protein once. The sample holds about 66,000 distinct CDR3 sequences, 4% to 6% seen once. The unsorted libraries were made from 2 million PBMCs kept at -80 C. The sequenced sample consisted of PBMCs. The chain is built from TRBV5-1 and TRBJ2-1, with D unclear. The clonotype originates from a young woman with multiple sclerosis. Here the CDR3 reads CASSLDPAVNEQFF. Written as DNA, the CDR3 is TGCGCCAGCAGCTTGGATCCGGCAGTCAATGAGCAGTTCTTC.